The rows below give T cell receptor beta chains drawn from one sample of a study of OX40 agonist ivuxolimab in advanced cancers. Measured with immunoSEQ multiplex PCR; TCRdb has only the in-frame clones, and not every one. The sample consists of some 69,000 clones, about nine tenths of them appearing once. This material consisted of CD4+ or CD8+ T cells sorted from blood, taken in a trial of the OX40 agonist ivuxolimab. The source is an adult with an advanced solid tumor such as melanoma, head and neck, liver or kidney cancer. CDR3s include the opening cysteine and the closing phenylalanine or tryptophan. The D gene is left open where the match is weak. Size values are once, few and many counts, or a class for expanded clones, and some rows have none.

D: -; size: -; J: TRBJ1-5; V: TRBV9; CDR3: CASSVTGDGPQHF; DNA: TGTGCCAGCAGCGTAACCGGGGATGGGCCCCAGCATTTT
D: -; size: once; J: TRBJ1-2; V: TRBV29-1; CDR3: CSDYRQGYGYTF; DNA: TGCAGCGATTACCGCCAGGGATATGGCTACACCTTC
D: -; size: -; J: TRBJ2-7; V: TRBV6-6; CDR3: CASSWEAYEQYF; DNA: TGTGCCAGCAGTTGGGAAGCGTACGAGCAGTACTTC
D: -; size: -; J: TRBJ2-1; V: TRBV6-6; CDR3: CASSYEGRSYNEQFF; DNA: TGTGCCAGCAGTTACGAAGGGCGGTCCTACAATGAGCAGTTCTTC
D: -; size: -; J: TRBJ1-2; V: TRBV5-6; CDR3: CASSLGRADYGYTF; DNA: TGTGCCAGCAGCTTGGGGAGGGCTGACTATGGCTACACCTTC
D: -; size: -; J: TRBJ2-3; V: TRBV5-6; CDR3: CASSETSGPDTQYF; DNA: TGTGCCAGCAGCGAAACTTCGGGGCCAGATACGCAGTATTTT
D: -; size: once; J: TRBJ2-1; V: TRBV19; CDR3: CASSAWRNEQFF; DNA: TGTGCCAGTAGTGCATGGAGAAATGAGCAGTTCTTC
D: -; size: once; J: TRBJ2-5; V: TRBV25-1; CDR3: CASSEWGSETQYF; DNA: TGTGCCAGCAGTGAATGGGGGAGTGAGACCCAGTACTTC
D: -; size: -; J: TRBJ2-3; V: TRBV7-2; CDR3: CASSNPSTDTQYF; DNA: TGTGCCAGCAGCAACCCTAGCACAGATACGCAGTATTTT
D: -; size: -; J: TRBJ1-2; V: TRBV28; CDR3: CASSLSMGGAGYGYTF; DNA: TGTGCCAGCAGTTTATCTATGGGGGGCGCAGGCTATGGCTACACCTTC
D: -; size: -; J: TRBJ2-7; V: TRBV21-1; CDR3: CATLDSAVPGYEQYF; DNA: TGTGCCACCCTGGACTCAGCAGTGCCCGGCTACGAGCAGTACTTC
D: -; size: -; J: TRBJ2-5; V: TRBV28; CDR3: CASSAPGPAETQYF; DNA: TGTGCCAGCAGTGCCCCCGGGCCCGCGGAGACCCAGTACTTC
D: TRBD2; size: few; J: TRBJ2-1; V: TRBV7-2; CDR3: CASTLAASSSYNEQFF; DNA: TGTGCCAGCACACTAGCGGCATCGAGCTCCTACAATGAGCAGTTCTTC
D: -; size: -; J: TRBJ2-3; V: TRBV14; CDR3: CASSHGGTQYF; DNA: TGTGCCAGCAGCCATGGGGGGACGCAGTATTTT
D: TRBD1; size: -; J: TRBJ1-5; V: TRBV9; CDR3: CASSAGTGVQPQHF; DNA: TGTGCCAGCAGCGCCGGGACAGGGGTCCAGCCCCAGCATTTT
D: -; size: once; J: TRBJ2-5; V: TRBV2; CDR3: CASSESGGGQETQYF; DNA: TGTGCCAGCAGTGAATCAGGGGGAGGCCAAGAGACCCAGTACTTC
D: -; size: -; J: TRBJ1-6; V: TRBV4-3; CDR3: CASSQENDLGSPLHF; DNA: TGCGCCAGCAGCCAAGAAAACGACTTGGGGTCACCCCTCCACTTT
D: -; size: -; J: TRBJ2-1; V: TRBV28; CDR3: CASSLGGGYFNEQFF; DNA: TGTGCCAGCAGTTTAGGGGGCGGTTACTTCAATGAGCAGTTCTTC
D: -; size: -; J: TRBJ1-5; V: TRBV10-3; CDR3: CAISEGQIVNQPQHF; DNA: TGTGCCATCAGTGAGGGACAGATTGTCAATCAGCCCCAGCATTTT
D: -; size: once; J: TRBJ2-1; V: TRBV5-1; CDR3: CASRAVSYNEQFF; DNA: TGCGCCAGCAGGGCGGTGTCCTACAATGAGCAGTTCTTC
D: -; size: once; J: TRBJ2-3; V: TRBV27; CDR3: CASSLWAPLASDTQYF; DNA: TGTGCCAGCAGTTTATGGGCACCACTAGCTTCAGATACGCAGTATTTT
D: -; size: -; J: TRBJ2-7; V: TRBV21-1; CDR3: CASSLGTEQYF; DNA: TGTGCCAGCAGCTTGGGGACCGAGCAGTACTTC
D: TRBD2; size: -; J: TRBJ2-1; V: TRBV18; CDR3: CASSPVAGVGNEQFF; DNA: TGTGCCAGCTCACCGGTGGCGGGAGTCGGAAATGAGCAGTTCTTC
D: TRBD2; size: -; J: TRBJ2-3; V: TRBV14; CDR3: CASSQDAGTSGRRSTDTQYF; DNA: TGTGCCAGCAGCCAAGACGCCGGGACTAGCGGGAGGAGGAGCACAGATACGCAGTATTTT
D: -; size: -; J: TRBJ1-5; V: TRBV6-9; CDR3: CASSYLTGDNQPQHF; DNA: TGTGCCAGCAGTTACCTGACAGGCGACAATCAGCCCCAGCATTTT
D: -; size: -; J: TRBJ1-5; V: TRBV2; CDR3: CASSATGSNQPQHF; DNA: TGTGCCAGCAGTGCGACAGGTAGCAATCAGCCCCAGCATTTT
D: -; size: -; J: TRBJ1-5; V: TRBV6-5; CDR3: CASSWVNYNQPQHF; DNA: TGTGCCAGCAGTTGGGTTAACTACAATCAGCCCCAGCATTTT
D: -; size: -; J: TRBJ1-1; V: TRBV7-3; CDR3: CASRDFQGSWAEAFF; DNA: TGTGCCAGCAGAGACTTCCAGGGGAGTTGGGCTGAAGCTTTCTTT
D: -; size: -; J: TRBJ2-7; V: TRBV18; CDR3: CASSLYSYEQYF; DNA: TGTGCCAGCTCCCTCTACTCCTACGAGCAGTACTTC
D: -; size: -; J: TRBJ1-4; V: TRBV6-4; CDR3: CASSYGGGGEKLFF; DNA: TGTGCCAGCAGTTACGGGGGGGGAGGTGAAAAACTGTTTTTT
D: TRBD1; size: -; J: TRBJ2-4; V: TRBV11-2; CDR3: CASSPTTGGNIQYF; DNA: TGTGCCAGCAGCCCGACAACAGGGGGAAACATTCAGTACTTC
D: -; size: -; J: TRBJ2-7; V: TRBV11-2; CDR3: CASRGAAYEQYF; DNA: TGTGCCAGCAGAGGGGCGGCCTACGAGCAGTACTTC
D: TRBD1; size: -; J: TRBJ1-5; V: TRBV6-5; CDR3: CASSTSTGGNQPQHF; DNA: TGTGCCAGCAGTACATCGACAGGGGGAAATCAGCCCCAGCATTTT
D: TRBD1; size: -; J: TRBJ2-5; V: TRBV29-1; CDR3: CSVEGGRGFEETQYF; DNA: TGCAGCGTTGAAGGTGGCAGGGGGTTTGAAGAGACCCAGTACTTC
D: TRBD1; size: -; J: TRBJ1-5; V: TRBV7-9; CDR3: CASSSGGLSQPQHF; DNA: TGTGCCAGCAGCTCAGGGGGCCTTAGTCAGCCCCAGCATTTT
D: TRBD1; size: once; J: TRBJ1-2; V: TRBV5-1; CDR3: CASGVTGGMNYGYTF; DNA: TGCGCCAGCGGCGTGACAGGGGGCATGAACTATGGCTACACCTTC
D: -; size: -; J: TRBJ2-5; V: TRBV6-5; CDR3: CASSNRRKETQYF; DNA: TGTGCCAGCAGTAATAGACGGAAAGAGACCCAGTACTTC
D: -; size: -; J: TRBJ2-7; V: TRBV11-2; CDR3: CASSLYGGSYEQYF; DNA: TGTGCCAGCAGCTTATACGGGGGCTCCTACGAGCAGTACTTC
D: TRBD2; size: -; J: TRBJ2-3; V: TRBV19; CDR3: CASSIGLAGGNQYF; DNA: TGTGCCAGTAGTATAGGGCTAGCGGGAGGGAACCAGTATTTT
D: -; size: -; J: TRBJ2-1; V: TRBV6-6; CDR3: CASFTVGGPYNEQFF; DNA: TGTGCCAGCTTCACGGTTGGAGGACCCTACAATGAGCAGTTCTTC
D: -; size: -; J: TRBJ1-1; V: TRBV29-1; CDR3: CSGGGLNTEAFF; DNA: TGCAGCGGGGGCGGCCTGAACACTGAAGCTTTCTTT
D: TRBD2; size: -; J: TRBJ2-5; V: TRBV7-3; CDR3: CASSPTSGPAGTQYF; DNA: TGTGCCAGCAGTCCCACTAGCGGCCCCGCTGGGACCCAGTACTTC
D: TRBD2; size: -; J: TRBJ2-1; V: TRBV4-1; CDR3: CASSFRREGSYEQFF; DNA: TGCGCCAGCAGCTTTCGGCGGGAGGGTAGTTATGAGCAGTTCTTC
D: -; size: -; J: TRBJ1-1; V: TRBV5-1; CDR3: CASSRTTGGNTEAFF; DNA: TGCGCCAGCAGCCGTACGACAGGTGGGAACACTGAAGCTTTCTTT
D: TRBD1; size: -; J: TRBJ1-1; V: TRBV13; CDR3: CASRQTGVNSNTEAFF; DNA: TGTGCCAGCAGGCAGACAGGGGTCAATTCGAACACTGAAGCTTTCTTT
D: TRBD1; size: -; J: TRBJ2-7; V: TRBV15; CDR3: CATSPSDRETYEQYF; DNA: TGTGCCACCAGCCCTTCGGACAGGGAGACCTACGAGCAGTACTTC
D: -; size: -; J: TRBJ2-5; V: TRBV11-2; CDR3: CASSGDRSQETQYF; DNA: TGTGCCAGCAGCGGGGACCGATCCCAAGAGACCCAGTACTTC
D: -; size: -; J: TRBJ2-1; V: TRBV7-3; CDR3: CASSPVKNSYNEQFF; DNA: TGTGCCAGCAGCCCAGTAAAGAATTCCTACAATGAGCAGTTCTTC
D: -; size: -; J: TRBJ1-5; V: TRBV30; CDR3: CAWSIDRDNQPQHF; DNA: TGTGCCTGGAGTATAGACAGAGACAATCAGCCCCAGCATTTT
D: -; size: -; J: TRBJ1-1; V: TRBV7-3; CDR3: CASSLTVGTEAFF; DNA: TGTGCCAGCAGCTTAACGGTGGGCACTGAAGCTTTCTTT
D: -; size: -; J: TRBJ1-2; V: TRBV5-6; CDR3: CASSLVEGGYTF; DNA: TGTGCCAGCAGCTTGGTGGAAGGAGGCTACACCTTC
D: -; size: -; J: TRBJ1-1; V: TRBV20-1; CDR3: CSAREAMRAFF; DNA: TGCAGTGCTAGAGAGGCCATGCGGGCTTTCTTT
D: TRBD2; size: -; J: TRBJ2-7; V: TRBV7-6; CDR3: CASSLGREWTYEQYF; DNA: TGTGCCAGCAGCTTAGGGCGGGAGTGGACCTACGAGCAGTACTTC
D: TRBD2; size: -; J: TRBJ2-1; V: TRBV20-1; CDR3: CSARLAGGQFF; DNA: TGCAGTGCTAGACTAGCGGGCGGGCAGTTCTTC
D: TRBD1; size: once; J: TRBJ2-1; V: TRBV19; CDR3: CASSADRGRNEQFF; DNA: TGTGCCAGTAGCGCTGACAGGGGAAGGAATGAGCAGTTCTTC